This T cell receptor (beta chain) comes out of a study of type 1 and type 2 diabetes patients. Study-level points and caveats: Groups were not age- or gender-matched, which may bias interpretation.

A remark on this clonotype: Its target is not known.

V was shortened by 6 bases and J by 5 bases, with 28 bases between the two germline ends. The CDR3 extends over 19 amino acids. PCR was run on genomic DNA. A primer set of 30 forward and 13 reverse primers amplified the CDR3. TCRdb itself ran the multiplex PCR reads through MiXCR, one entry per CDR3 protein. Of 280,000 or so distinct CDR3 sequences detected, more than 40% appear once; the ten largest clones hold roughly 13%. The rearrangement uses TRBV12-3 or TRBV12-4 and TRBJ2-2; D assignment may be TRBD1 or TRBD2 (6 bases each). The clonotype was recovered from a man younger than 35 with type 2 diabetes. Sequences were obtained from peripheral blood mononuclear cells (PBMCs). The chain's CDR3 is CASSLKPSLGRGVTGELFF. DNA of the CDR3: TGTGCCAGCAGCTTAAAACCCTCGCTAGGAAGGGGGGTGACCGGGGAGCTGTTTTTT.